These 31 T cell receptor beta chains came from one sample sequenced in a study of response to subunit inactivated influenza vaccine. In TCRdb, the RT-PCR reads were re-called with MiXCR into one record per CDR3 protein. The sample consists of 550,000 to 800,000 distinct CDR3 sequences, around 16% of them appearing once. This material consisted of PBMCs from blood, taken 12 days after vaccination. These receptors all come from a man aged 50-60 years who received an inactivated influenza vaccine.

This chain connects TRBV5-6 to TRBJ2-7; 7 bases map to TRBD2. V gave up 1 base and J gave up 4 bases; unmatched junction bases: 8. The CDR3 extends over 15 amino acids. Germline CDR1 is SGHDT and CDR2 is YYEEEE. The CDR3 here is CASSLRAGVRYEQYF. The CDR3 DNA follows: TGTGCCAGCAGCTTGAGGGCGGGAGTACGGTACGAGCAGTACTTC.

This clonotype occurred a few times. The chain employs TRBV7-2 and TRBJ2-1, with 7 bases matching TRBD2. CDR1 is SGHTA and CDR2 is FQGNSA in the germline V gene. V gave up 2 bases and J gave up 1 base; unmatched junction bases: 5. CDR3 size: 16 residues. The chain's CDR3 is CASSLTRTRSYNEQFF. The CDR3 DNA reads TGTGCCAGCAGCTTAACCCGGACTAGATCCTACAATGAGCAGTTCTTC.

The genes are TRBV7-2 and TRBJ2-7; D might be TRBD1 (5 bases). The CDR3 is 16 amino acids. Trimming stripped 5 bases from V and 0 bases from J, with 17 bases between. CDR1 is SGHTA and CDR2 is FQGNSA in the germline V gene. CDR3 in DNA: TGTGCCAGCAGCATTCAAGGGGTCAGAAACTCCTACGAGCAGTACTTC. This encodes CASSIQGVRNSYEQYF.

Remarks on this clonotype: At one of its ends the junction is not consistent with the germline gene, which may arise from a read error. The chain uses TRBV7-2 and TRBJ1-2, with D unresolved. Germline assignment: CDR1 SGHTA and CDR2 FQGNSA. The CDR3 is made up of 13 amino acids. CDR3 sequence: CAGRGSENYDYTF. The CDR3 DNA reads as TGTGCCGGAAGAGGCAGCGAAAACTATGACTACACCTTC.

The chain is built from TRBV7-2 and TRBJ2-5; the D gene is possibly TRBD2 (5 bases). The CDR3 contains 17 residues. V was clipped by 2 bases and J by 1 base, with 17 bases between them. CDR1 and CDR2 (germline): SGHTA, FQGNSA. The CDR3 here is CASSLYRLKGFQETQYF. In DNA form, the CDR3 reads TGTGCCAGCAGCTTATACCGACTAAAAGGCTTCCAAGAGACCCAGTACTTC.

This clonotype was observed a few times. The gene calls are TRBV11-2 and TRBJ2-1; 11 bases are a match to TRBD2. CDR3 length: 15 amino acids. Germline V gene data show CDR1 as SGHAT and CDR2 as FQNNGV. Unmatched junction bases numbered 9, after V lost 6 bases and J lost 8 bases. The DNA of the CDR3 is TGTGCCAGCAGACCTAGCGGGGGGCCAGGGGATGAGCAGTTCTTC. It specifies CASRPSGGPGDEQFF.

This clonotype was counted many times. The gene calls are TRBV12-3 or TRBV12-4 and TRBJ2-7; no clear D gene. V lost 5 bases to trimming and J lost 6 bases, with 14 bases between them. CDR3 length equals 13 residues. The CDR3, as DNA: TGTGCCAGCAGTCTTTTGGGTCAGGCCGAGCAGTACTTC. This translates into CASSLLGQAEQYF.

Only a few counts were recorded for this clonotype. The rearrangement links TRBV12-3 or TRBV12-4 to TRBJ2-7, with TRBD2 matching 8 bases. The CDR3 sequence is 15 residues long. Trimming removed 3 bases from V and 0 bases from J; junction bases left unmatched: 4. The CDR3 bases are TGTGCCAGCAGTTTCATAGCGGGGCCCTCCTACGAGCAGTACTTC. Its translation: CASSFIAGPSYEQYF.

The chain is built from TRBV28 and TRBJ2-3, with a possible D match to TRBD1 (5 bases). The V and J ends lost 5 bases and 0 bases respectively, with 15 bases between them. The length of the CDR3 is 16 residues. Germline-derived CDR1 and CDR2 are MDHEN and SYDVKM. CDR3 in DNA: TGTGCCAGCAGTAGTCCTGTACAGGACAGCACAGATACGCAGTATTTT. Protein: CASSSPVQDSTDTQYF.

The chain links TRBV27 to TRBJ1-1; 10 bases map to TRBD1. The junction had 7 bases not matched to a gene; V was cut back by 9 bases and J by 6 bases. The CDR3 totals 13 residues. Germline V gene sequence: CDR1 MNHEY, CDR2 SMNVEV (reference sequence). The CDR3 reads CARQGDRGSEAFF. The DNA for the CDR3 is TGTGCCAGACAGGGGGACAGGGGTTCTGAAGCTTTCTTT.

The rearrangement links TRBV30 to TRBJ1-1, with no clear D. CDR3 length: 13 amino acids. Germline V gene data show CDR1 as GTSNPN and CDR2 as SVGIG (reference sequence). V lost 4 bases to trimming and J lost 7 bases, with 16 bases between them. CDR3 sequence: CAWTTWQEGEAFF. DNA for the CDR3: TGTGCCTGGACCACATGGCAAGAAGGTGAAGCTTTCTTT.

The V and J genes are TRBV20-1 and TRBJ2-1; no firm D call. The CDR3 length is 16 residues. With 3 bases removed from V and 6 bases from J, the gap between germline ends came to 21 bases. CDR1 is DFQATT, CDR2 SNEGSKA, per germline (reference sequence). The CDR3 region has the DNA TGCAGTGCTAGTTCCGCAGCGTACTTGCTAATCAATGAGCAGTTCTTC. Protein: CSASSAAYLLINEQFF.

The rearrangement joins TRBV28 to TRBJ2-7, with unresolved D. Trimming cost V 6 bases and J 2 bases, with 5 bases left between them. The CDR3 spans 11 residues. Germline lookup yields CDR1 MDHEN and CDR2 SYDVKM. The CDR3 DNA reads TGTGCCAGCAGGGGGACCTACGAGCAGTACTTC. This codes for CASRGTYEQYF.

V and J are TRBV9 and TRBJ2-3; TRBD2 matches at 10 bases. V was pared by 1 base and J by 2 bases, with 4 bases of the junction left unmatched. CDR1 SGDLS and CDR2 YYNGEE come from the germline V gene. This CDR3 is built from 16 residues. The CDR3 nucleotides read TGTGCCAGCAGCGTATTTGGGACTAGCGCCACAGATACGCAGTATTTT. Protein product: CASSVFGTSATDTQYF.

This clonotype was picked up a small number of times. This sequence joins TRBV3-1 and TRBJ1-1; D is unresolved. V was pared by 7 bases and J by 8 bases, with 11 bases between. The CDR3 spans 11 residues. Per the germline V gene, CDR1 is LGHDT and CDR2 is YNNKEL (reference sequence). Written as DNA, the CDR3 is TGTGCCAGCATACGCCGAGGGGAAGCTTTCTTT. Its translation: CASIRRGEAFF.

The rearrangement links TRBV6-2 or TRBV6-3 to TRBJ2-3; 8 nucleotides line up with TRBD2. V shed 2 bases, J shed 6 bases, and the junction held 4 bases outside the gene matches. Germline V CDR1 and CDR2: MNHEY, SVGEGT. There are 14 residues in the CDR3. The CDR3 bases are TGTGCCAGCAGTTACGTCGGGAGGGCCGATACGCAGTATTTT. Amino acid sequence: CASSYVGRADTQYF.

As for this clonotype: One end of the junction fails to match germline, which may point to a read error. V and J are TRBV12-3 or TRBV12-4 and TRBJ2-2; D possibly corresponds to TRBD2 (6 bases). This CDR3 contains 12 residues. CDR3 in DNA: TGTGCCAGCAACCAGGCGCCCGGGGGGCTGTTTTTT. Protein product: CASNQAPGGLFF.

The rearrangement uses TRBV20-1 and TRBJ1-6; 10 positions match TRBD1. The V and J ends lost 1 base and 6 bases, in that order; junction bases with no gene match: 9. CDR1 and CDR2 (germline): DFQATT, SNEGSKA (reference sequence). The CDR3 is 17 residues long. CDR3 residues: CSARGLGTGVTNSPLHF. For the CDR3, the DNA is TGCAGTGCTAGAGGGTTAGGGACAGGGGTGACTAATTCACCCCTCCACTTT.

The rearrangement joins TRBV20-1 to TRBJ1-5; no clear D. Germline V gene lookup returns CDR1 DFQATT and CDR2 SNEGSKA (reference sequence). Trimming cost V 1 base and J 7 bases, with 5 bases left between them. The CDR3 is made up of 11 amino acids. The CDR3 region is CSARGGQPQHF. The CDR3, as DNA: TGCAGTGCTAGAGGTGGACAGCCCCAGCATTTT.

This sequence joins TRBV6-2 or TRBV6-3 and TRBJ2-5; 7 bases map to TRBD2. Germline values: CDR1 MNHEY, CDR2 SVGEGT. This CDR3 is built from 15 residues. J gave up 1 base and V 7 bases, and 9 bases lay outside the gene matches. CDR3 loop: CASNHPGGLQETQYF. CDR3 in DNA: TGTGCCAGCAATCACCCGGGGGGACTCCAAGAGACCCAGTACTTC.

The rearrangement uses TRBV5-6 and TRBJ1-2; unclear D gene. Germline CDR1 and CDR2: SGHDT and YYEEEE. The V gene lost 4 bases and the J gene lost 5 bases, with 12 bases spanning the gap. The CDR3 runs to 13 residues. The DNA for the CDR3 is TGTGCCAGCAGCCGGACCGATCCTTATGGCTACACCTTC. Translation gives CASSRTDPYGYTF.

The chain has TRBV24-1 and TRBJ2-1, with 7 bases aligning to TRBD2. Germline V gene data show CDR1 as KGHDR and CDR2 as SFDVKD. This CDR3 contains 14 residues. V dropped 4 bases and J dropped 6; count of bases not matched to a gene: 5. In DNA form, the CDR3 reads TGTGCCACCAGTGACCGGACTAGGGTCAATGAGCAGTTCTTC. Translation: CATSDRTRVNEQFF.

This clonotype was observed a handful of times. This chain connects TRBV9 to TRBJ2-2, with 7 bases matching TRBD2. Trimming cost V 1 base and J 4 bases; bases outside gene matches: 7. In germline, CDR1 is SGDLS, CDR2 YYNGEE. This CDR3 has 16 residues. Here the CDR3 reads CASSVLGGSSTGELFF. As DNA, the CDR3 is TGTGCCAGCAGCGTACTCGGGGGGTCTTCCACCGGGGAGCTGTTTTTT.

The V and J genes are TRBV28 and TRBJ1-2, with 11 bases identical to TRBD1. The V and J ends lost 5 bases and 4 bases, in that order; junction bases with no gene match: 15. This CDR3 spans 18 amino acids. Germline assignment: CDR1 MDHEN and CDR2 SYDVKM. In nucleotides, the CDR3 is TGTGCCAGCAGTATCATTCGGACAGGGGGCAGTTGGGTCTATGGCTACACCTTC. Translating gives CASSIIRTGGSWVYGYTF.

The sample holds a few counts of this clonotype. This chain joins TRBV20-1 and TRBJ1-1; possible D gene TRBD1, 6 bases. Germline values: CDR1 DFQATT, CDR2 SNEGSKA (reference sequence). V was trimmed by 1 base and J by 6 bases, leaving 15 bases between them. This CDR3 is built from 14 residues. The CDR3 loop reads CSARAPTGGAEAFF. For the CDR3, the DNA is TGCAGTGCTAGAGCTCCGACAGGCGGGGCTGAAGCTTTCTTT.

This clonotype has a handful of counts. V gene TRBV10-3 combines with J gene TRBJ2-2, with 7 bases aligning to TRBD1. Losses at the gene ends were 0 bases for V and 6 bases for J; bases not matched to a gene: 4. CDR3 length: 15 amino acids. CDR1 and CDR2 from the germline V gene are ENHRY and SYGVKD. CDR3 region: CAISESQGDAGELFF. The CDR3 DNA follows: TGTGCCATCAGTGAGTCGCAGGGGGACGCCGGGGAGCTGTTTTTT.

This clonotype was seen repeatedly, ten times or more. J is TRBJ2-7 and V is TRBV12-3 or TRBV12-4; D possibly corresponds to TRBD1 (6 bases). V gave up 3 bases and J gave up 4 bases, with 10 bases separating them. The CDR3 consists of 13 residues. CDR3 sequence: CASSFLGAYEQYF. CDR3 bases: TGTGCCAGCAGTTTCTTGGGGGCTTACGAGCAGTACTTC.

This clonotype was seen a handful of times. V usage is TRBV4-3 and J usage is TRBJ2-4, with D tentatively TRBD1 (6 bases). Germline V gene lookup returns CDR1 LGHNA and CDR2 YSLEER. The CDR3 extends over 15 amino acids. Trimming took 0 bases from V and 7 from J, leaving 13 bases between them. CDR3 in amino acids: CASSQDLGGWNIQYF. The CDR3 DNA follows: TGCGCCAGCAGCCAAGATCTAGGGGGATGGAACATTCAGTACTTC.

Notes on this clonotype: A much larger clone lies a single base off, so this may be a read error. The chain combines TRBV9 with TRBJ1-6; D is undetermined. CDR3 length equals 12 residues. Trimming left V 3 bases short and J 8 bases short, with 6 bases between. Germline CDR1 reads SGDLS; CDR2 reads YYNGEE. In nucleotides, the CDR3 is TGTGCCAGCAGCGGGTCTTATTCACCCCTCCACTTT. Translated, it gives CASSGSYSPLHF.

The chain links TRBV5-1 to TRBJ2-3; D is tentatively TRBD1 or TRBD2 (5 bases each). Germline loops: CDR1 SGHRS, CDR2 YFSETQ. CDR3 length: 14 residues. The germline V and J ends were trimmed by 7 bases and 2 bases, with 14 bases remaining between them. CDR3 loop: CASRRDPVTDTQYF. The CDR3 DNA follows: TGCGCCAGCCGCCGGGACCCCGTCACAGATACGCAGTATTTT. The full variable domain, with the rest looked up from reference TRBV5-1 and TRBJ2-3, is KAGVTQTPRYLIKTRGQQVTLSCSPISGHRSVSWYQQTPGQGLQFLFEYFSETQRNKGNFPGRFSGRQFSNSRSEMNVSTLELGDSALYLCASRRDPVTDTQYFGPGTRLTVL.

The chain has TRBV6-2 or TRBV6-3 and TRBJ2-2; 13 positions match TRBD2. The germline V gene encodes CDR1 MNHEY and CDR2 SVGEGT. The V segment lost 7 bases and the J segment 0 bases; nucleotides outside the gene matches: 8. CDR3 length: 18 residues. This CDR3 reads CASTGLAGEKTNTGELFF. In DNA, the CDR3 is TGTGCCAGCACCGGACTAGCGGGGGAAAAGACGAACACCGGGGAGCTGTTTTTT.